This T cell receptor beta chain was sequenced during a study of blood T cells in healthy people across ages. For the second PCR, which ran for 7 to 11 cycles, a sample-barcoded 5' primer and a J-beta primer mix were used. A template-switch adaptor with 12 random nucleotides tagged each cDNA molecule. A single record per CDR3 protein comes from TCRdb applying MiXCR to the 5' RACE reads. The data contain around 1,700,000 distinct CDR3 sequences, roughly 30% of them singletons. This clonotype was seen repeatedly, ten times or more. With V trimmed by 4 bases and J by 4 bases, 7 bases remained unmatched. Germline V gene lookup returns CDR1 MGHRA and CDR2 YSYEKL. The CDR3 loop spans 14 amino acids.

Sequenced input: blood. The V call is TRBV4-1, the J call TRBJ2-7, with 7 nucleotides matching TRBD2. This TCR came from a woman in her twenties or thirties in good health. Here the CDR3 DNA reads TGCGCCAGCAGCCCCGGGACTACTCCTTACGAGCAGTACTTC. Translated: CASSPGTTPYEQYF.